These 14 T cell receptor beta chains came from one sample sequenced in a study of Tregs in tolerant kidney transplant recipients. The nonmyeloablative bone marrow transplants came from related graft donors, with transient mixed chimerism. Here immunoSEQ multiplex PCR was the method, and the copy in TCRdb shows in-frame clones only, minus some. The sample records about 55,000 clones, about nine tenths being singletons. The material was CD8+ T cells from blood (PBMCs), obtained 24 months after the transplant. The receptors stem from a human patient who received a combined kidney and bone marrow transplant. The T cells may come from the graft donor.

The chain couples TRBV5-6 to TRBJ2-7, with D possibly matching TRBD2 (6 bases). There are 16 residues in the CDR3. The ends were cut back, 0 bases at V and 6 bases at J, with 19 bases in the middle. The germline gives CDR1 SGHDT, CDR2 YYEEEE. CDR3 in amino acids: CASSLDGGWMVVEQYF. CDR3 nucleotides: TGTGCCAGCAGCTTGGATGGGGGGTGGATGGTGGTCGAGCAGTACTTC.

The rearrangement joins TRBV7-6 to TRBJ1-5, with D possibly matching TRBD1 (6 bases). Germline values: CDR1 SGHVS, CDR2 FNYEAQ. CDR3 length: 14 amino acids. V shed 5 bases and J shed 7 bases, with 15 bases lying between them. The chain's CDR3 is CASSQGPFGQPQHF. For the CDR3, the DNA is TGTGCCAGCAGCCAGGGGCCTTTCGGACAGCCCCAGCATTTT.

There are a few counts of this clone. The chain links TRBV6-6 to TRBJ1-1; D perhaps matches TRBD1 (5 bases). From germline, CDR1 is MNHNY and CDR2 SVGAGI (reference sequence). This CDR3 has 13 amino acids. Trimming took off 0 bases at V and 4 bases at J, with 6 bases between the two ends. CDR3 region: CASSYSGGTEAFF. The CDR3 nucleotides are TGTGCCAGCAGTTACTCGGGGGGCACTGAAGCTTTCTTT.

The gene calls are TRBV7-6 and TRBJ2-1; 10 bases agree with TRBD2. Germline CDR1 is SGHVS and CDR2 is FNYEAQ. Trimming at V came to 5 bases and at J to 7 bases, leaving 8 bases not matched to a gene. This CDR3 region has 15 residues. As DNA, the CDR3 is TGTGCCAGCAGCCTACCAGCGGGGGGGCTTAATGAGCAGTTCTTC. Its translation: CASSLPAGGLNEQFF.

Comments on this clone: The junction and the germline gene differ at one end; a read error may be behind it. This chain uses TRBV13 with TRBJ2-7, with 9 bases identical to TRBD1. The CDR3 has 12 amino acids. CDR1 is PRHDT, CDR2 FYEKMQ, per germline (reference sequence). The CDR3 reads CASSTPGTGTLF. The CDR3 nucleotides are TGTGCCAGCAGCACTCCCGGGACAGGGACCCTATTC.

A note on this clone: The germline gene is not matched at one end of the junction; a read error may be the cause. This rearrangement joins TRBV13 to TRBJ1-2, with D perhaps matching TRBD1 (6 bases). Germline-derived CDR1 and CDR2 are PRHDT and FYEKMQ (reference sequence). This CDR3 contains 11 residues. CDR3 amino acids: CASSLLRGGPF. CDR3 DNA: TGTGCCAGCAGCTTACTCAGGGGTGGCCCCTTC.

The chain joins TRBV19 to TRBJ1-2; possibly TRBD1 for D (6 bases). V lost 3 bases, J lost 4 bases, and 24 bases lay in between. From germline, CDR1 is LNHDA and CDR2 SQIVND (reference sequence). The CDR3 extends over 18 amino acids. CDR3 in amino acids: CASSIEGGGASRIYGYTF. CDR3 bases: TGTGCCAGTAGTATCGAGGGAGGGGGGGCGAGTAGGATCTATGGCTACACCTTC.

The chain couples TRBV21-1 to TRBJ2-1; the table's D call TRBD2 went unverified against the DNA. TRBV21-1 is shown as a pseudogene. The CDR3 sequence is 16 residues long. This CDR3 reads CASSKGLGGLACEQFF. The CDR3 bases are TGTGCCAGCAGCAAAGGGCTCGGGGGACTAGCGTGCGAGCAGTTCTTC.

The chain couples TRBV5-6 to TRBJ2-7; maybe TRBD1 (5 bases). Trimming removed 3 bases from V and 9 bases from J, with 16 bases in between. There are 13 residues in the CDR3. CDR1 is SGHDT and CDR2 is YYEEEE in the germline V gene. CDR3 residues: CASSSGPPQGQYF. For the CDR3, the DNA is TGTGCCAGCAGCTCCGGGCCCCCTCAGGGGCAGTACTTC.

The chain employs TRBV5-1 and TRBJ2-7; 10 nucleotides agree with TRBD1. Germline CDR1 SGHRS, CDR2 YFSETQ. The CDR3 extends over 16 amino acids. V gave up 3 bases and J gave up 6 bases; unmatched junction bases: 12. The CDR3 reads CASSWGPGTGEREQYF. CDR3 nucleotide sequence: TGCGCCAGCAGCTGGGGGCCCGGGACAGGGGAACGCGAGCAGTACTTC.

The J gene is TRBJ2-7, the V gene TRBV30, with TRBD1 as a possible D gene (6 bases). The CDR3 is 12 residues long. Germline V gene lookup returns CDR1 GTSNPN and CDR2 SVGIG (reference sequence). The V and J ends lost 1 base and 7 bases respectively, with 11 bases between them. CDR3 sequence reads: CAWSAETGEQYF. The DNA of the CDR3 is TGTGCCTGGAGTGCCGAGACAGGTGAGCAGTACTTC.

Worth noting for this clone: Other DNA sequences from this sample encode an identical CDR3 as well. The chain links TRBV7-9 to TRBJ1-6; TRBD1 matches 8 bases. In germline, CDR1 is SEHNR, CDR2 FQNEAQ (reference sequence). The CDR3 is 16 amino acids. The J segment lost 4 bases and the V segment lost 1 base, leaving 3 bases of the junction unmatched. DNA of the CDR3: TGTGCCAGCAGCTTAGGACAGGGGAGGTATAATTCACCCCTCCACTTT. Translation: CASSLGQGRYNSPLHF.

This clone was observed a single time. As DNA, the CDR3 is TGTGCCAGCAGTGACGGGGGACAGAGCTCCTATAATTCACCCCTCCACTTT. Translating gives CASSDGGQSSYNSPLHF. The chain couples TRBV6-4 to TRBJ1-6; 7 positions match TRBD1. The germline CDR1 and CDR2 sequences are MRHNA and SNTAGT. There are 17 residues in the CDR3. Unmatched junction bases numbered 4, after V lost 2 bases and J lost 0 bases.

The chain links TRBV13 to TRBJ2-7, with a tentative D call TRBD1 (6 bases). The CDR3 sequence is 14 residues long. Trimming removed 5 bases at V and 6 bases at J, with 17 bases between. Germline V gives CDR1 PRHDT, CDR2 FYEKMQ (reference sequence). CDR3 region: CASSAGHRVGEQYF. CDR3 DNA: TGTGCCAGCAGCGCAGGACACAGGGTAGGCGAGCAGTACTTC. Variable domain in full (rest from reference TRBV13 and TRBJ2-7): AAGVIQSPRHLIKEKRETATLKCYPIPRHDTVYWYQQGPGQDPQFLISFYEKMQSDKGSIPDRFSAQQFSDYHSELNMSSLELGDSALYFCASSAGHRVGEQYFGPGTRLTVT.